One sample yielded the 18 T cell receptor beta chains listed below, sequenced in a study of graft-versus-host responses after intestinal transplantation (dated by TCRdb to about 2021). This specimen's time point label, per the study, means: cells obtained before transplantation from donor or recipient. Their antigens remain unidentified. Library construction relied on the immunoSEQ multiplex PCR assay. This immuneACCESS table, as held by TCRdb, lists in-frame sequences with V and J called but not all clones. Of the missing ones, under half trace to an unresolved V gene in checked studies; the others have no known cause. The sample table records around 100,000 clones; around 92% of these occur just once. The ten most abundant clones make up roughly 1.2% of the sample. The sample was unstimulated CD8+ T cells sorted from spleen or lymph node cells, taken before transplant. These receptors all come from a human donor who was the organ donor for an intestinal transplant.

The chain is built from TRBV27 and TRBJ2-2; TRBD1 might be the D (7 bases). Germline V CDR1 and CDR2: MNHEY, SMNVEV (reference sequence). V lost 0 bases, J lost 4 bases, and 15 bases lay in between. The CDR3 covers 17 residues. The CDR3 DNA reads TGTGCCAGCAGTTTATCGATGGAGGGGGCAGTCACCGGGGAGCTGTTTTTT. This encodes CASSLSMEGAVTGELFF.

The J gene is TRBJ2-7, the V gene TRBV19, with 11 bases identical to TRBD2. V lost 5 bases, J lost 2 bases, and 2 bases stayed unmatched. CDR1 and CDR2 (germline): LNHDA, SQIVND (reference sequence). CDR3 length: 14 residues. The CDR3 DNA reads as TGTGCCAGTAGTGCACTAGCGGGAGCCTACGAGCAGTACTTC. Translating gives CASSALAGAYEQYF.

The CDR3 DNA sequence: TGTGCCAGCAGCCTAGTTACCGGGGAGCTGTTTTTT. This gives the protein CASSLVTGELFF. The chain recombines TRBV9 with TRBJ2-2, with D unresolved. The germline CDR1 and CDR2 sequences are SGDLS and YYNGEE. Trimming removed 4 bases from V and 5 bases from J, with 6 bases in between. The CDR3 contains 12 residues.

This chain links TRBV28 with TRBJ2-5, with D unclear. The germline V and J ends were trimmed by 3 bases and 4 bases, with 9 bases remaining between them. Germline V gives CDR1 MDHEN, CDR2 SYDVKM. The CDR3 extends over 13 amino acids. CDR3: CASSFRLGETQYF. CDR3 nucleotides: TGTGCCAGCAGTTTCCGTTTGGGAGAGACCCAGTACTTC.

V usage is TRBV4-2 and J usage is TRBJ2-1; D perhaps matches TRBD1 (6 bases). The CDR3 contains 16 residues. Germline values: CDR1 LGHNA, CDR2 YNFKEQ. V gave up 0 bases and J gave up 6 bases, with 15 bases separating them. This CDR3 is CASSQEWATGFNEQFF. The CDR3 DNA follows: TGTGCCAGCAGCCAAGAGTGGGCGACAGGATTCAATGAGCAGTTCTTC.

This chain connects TRBV6-1 to TRBJ2-5; 7 bases are shared with TRBD2. The CDR3 length is 17 residues. Germline V gene lookup returns CDR1 MNHNS and CDR2 SASEGT. The V gene end was trimmed by 2 bases and the J gene end by 5 bases; junction bases not matched to a gene: 14. The CDR3 reads CASSEPGRGGVWETQYF. CDR3 sequence (DNA): TGTGCCAGCAGTGAACCTGGTCGCGGGGGAGTCTGGGAGACCCAGTACTTC.

This clone was picked up one time. The CDR3 DNA follows: TGTGCCAGCAGGAGAGGGTGGAGGGGGAACACTGAAGCTTTCTTT. It encodes CASRRGWRGNTEAFF. This chain links TRBV2 with TRBJ1-1, with a possible D match to TRBD1 (5 bases). Trimming left V 6 bases short and J 1 base short, with 15 bases between. CDR1 is SNHLY, CDR2 FYNNEI, per germline. This CDR3 spans 15 amino acids. Together with reference TRBV2 and TRBJ1-1, the CDR3 gives the full variable domain: EPEVTQTPSHQVTQMGQEVILRCVPISNHLYFYWYRQILGQKVEFLVSFYNNEISEKSEIFDDQFSVERPDGSNFTLKIRSTKLEDSAMYFCASRRGWRGNTEAFFGQGTRLTVV.

This chain connects TRBV5-4 to TRBJ2-4, with TRBD1 matching 8 bases. The CDR3 consists of 15 residues. Per germline, CDR1 SGHNT and CDR2 YYREEE (reference sequence). Trimming at V came to 2 bases and at J to 5 bases, leaving 6 bases not matched to a gene. The CDR3 spells CASSFGQGSENIQYF. The CDR3 nucleotides read TGTGCCAGCAGCTTTGGACAGGGATCCGAAAACATTCAGTACTTC.

The CDR3 loop reads CASSMSSGSLNEQYF. In nucleotides, the CDR3 is TGTGCCAGTAGTATGTCTAGCGGGAGTCTGAACGAGCAGTACTTC. The V call is TRBV19, the J call TRBJ2-5, with 10 bases matching TRBD2. The J call may be wrong; the DNA end is better matched by TRBJ2-7. This CDR3 is built from 15 residues. Germline V gene lookup returns CDR1 LNHDA and CDR2 SQIVND (reference sequence).

The CDR3, as DNA: TGTGCCAGCAGCTCACCGCTGGGGGGATCCCAAGAGACCCAGTACTTC. Encoded protein: CASSSPLGGSQETQYF. The chain has TRBV9 and TRBJ2-5; D might be TRBD2 (6 bases). CDR1 and CDR2 from the germline V gene are SGDLS and YYNGEE. V lost 4 bases, J lost 1 base, and 17 bases lay in between. The CDR3 consists of 16 residues.

This chain connects TRBV4-1 to TRBJ2-7, with a possible D match to TRBD1 (5 bases). This CDR3 is 14 amino acids long. From germline, CDR1 is MGHRA and CDR2 YSYEKL. Trimming removed 1 base at V and 4 bases at J, with 11 bases between. The CDR3 spells CASSQGGGRYEQYF. CDR3 bases: TGCGCCAGCAGCCAAGGGGGCGGAAGATACGAGCAGTACTTC.

The chain couples TRBV12-5 to TRBJ1-1, with 8 bases matching TRBD1. The CDR3 loop spans 14 amino acids. With V trimmed by 6 bases and J by 5 bases, 8 bases remained unmatched. The germline gives CDR1 LGHNT, CDR2 FRNRAP. Written as DNA, the CDR3 is TGTGCTAGTGGATCCGGACAGGGTAATACTGAAGCTTTCTTT. Residues: CASGSGQGNTEAFF.

In regard to this clone: Other DNA variants within this sample encode the same CDR3. V is TRBV28 and J is TRBJ2-7; 11 bases are a match to TRBD2. Losses at the gene ends were 3 bases for V and 2 bases for J; bases not matched to a gene: 9. CDR1 and CDR2 (germline): MDHEN, SYDVKM. This CDR3 has 17 residues. The CDR3 sequence: CASSFGLAGLEAYEQYF. CDR3 nucleotides: TGTGCCAGCAGTTTCGGACTAGCGGGTCTGGAGGCCTACGAGCAGTACTTC.

The V gene is TRBV9, the J gene TRBJ2-3; TRBD2 agrees at 10 bases. Germline CDR1 is SGDLS and CDR2 is YYNGEE. Trimming took 3 bases from V and 4 from J; bases not matched to a gene: 5. There are 15 residues in the CDR3. The CDR3: CASSDEAGGPDTQYF. CDR3 coding DNA: TGTGCCAGCAGCGACGAAGCGGGAGGGCCAGATACGCAGTATTTT.

J is TRBJ2-3 and V is TRBV5-6; 7 bases are a match to TRBD2. The CDR3 contains 16 residues. Trimming took 0 bases from V and 4 from J; bases not matched to a gene: 8. Germline assignment: CDR1 SGHDT and CDR2 YYEEEE. In DNA form, the CDR3 reads TGTGCCAGCAGCTTGGACGGGGGGTATGGGGCAGATACGCAGTATTTT. Translated: CASSLDGGYGADTQYF.

CDR3 nucleotide sequence: TGTGCCAGCAGTGAATATGGCTACACCTTC. This codes for CASSEYGYTF. This sequence joins TRBV2 and TRBJ1-2; D uncertain. The CDR3 has 10 residues. Germline values: CDR1 SNHLY, CDR2 FYNNEI. The ends were cut back, 2 bases at V and 5 bases at J, with 0 bases in the middle. Variable domain in full (rest from reference TRBV2 and TRBJ1-2): EPEVTQTPSHQVTQMGQEVILRCVPISNHLYFYWYRQILGQKVEFLVSFYNNEISEKSEIFDDQFSVERPDGSNFTLKIRSTKLEDSAMYFCASSEYGYTFGSGTRLTVV.

This clone was seen only once. The rearrangement joins TRBV6-5 to TRBJ1-5; 8 positions agree with TRBD1. The CDR3 extends over 14 amino acids. V was pared by 7 bases and J by 3 bases, with 5 bases of the junction left unmatched. The germline CDR1 and CDR2 sequences are MNHEY and SVGAGI. The CDR3 region is CASKRTGINQPQHF. For the CDR3, the DNA is TGTGCCAGCAAGAGGACAGGGATCAATCAGCCCCAGCATTTT.

V gene TRBV27 combines with J gene TRBJ2-3; D is unresolved. V was shortened by 5 bases and J by 1 base, with 13 bases between the two germline ends. The CDR3 covers 15 residues. The germline gives CDR1 MNHEY, CDR2 SMNVEV (reference sequence). CDR3 DNA sequence: TGTGCCAGCAGTCTCAATTTCGCGGGCACAGATACGCAGTATTTT. Encoded protein: CASSLNFAGTDTQYF.